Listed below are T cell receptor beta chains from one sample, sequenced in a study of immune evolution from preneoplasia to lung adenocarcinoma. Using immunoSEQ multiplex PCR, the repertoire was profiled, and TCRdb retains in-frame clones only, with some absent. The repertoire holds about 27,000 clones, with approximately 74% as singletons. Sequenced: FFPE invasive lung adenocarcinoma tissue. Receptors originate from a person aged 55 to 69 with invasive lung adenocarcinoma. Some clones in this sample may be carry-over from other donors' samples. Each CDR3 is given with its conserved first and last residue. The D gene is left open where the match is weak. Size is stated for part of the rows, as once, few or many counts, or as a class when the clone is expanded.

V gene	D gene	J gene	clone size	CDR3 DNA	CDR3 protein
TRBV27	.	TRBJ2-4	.	TGTGCCACCCAGGCGCTAGCCAAAAACATTCAGTACTTC	CATQALAKNIQYF
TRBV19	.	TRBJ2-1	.	TGTGCCACCTCGCGGAGTCCGTCCTCCTACAATGAGCAGTTCTTC	CATSRSPSSYNEQFF
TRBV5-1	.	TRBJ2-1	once	TGCGCCAGCAGCACTGGGTATGGGGGACACAATGAGCAGTTCTTC	CASSTGYGGHNEQFF
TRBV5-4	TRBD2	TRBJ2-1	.	TGTGCCAGCAGCGCAGGGACTAGTAGTAGGTATGAGCAGTTCTTC	CASSAGTSSRYEQFF
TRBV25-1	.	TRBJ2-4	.	TGTGCCAGCAGTGAACTCCAGGGAACCGGTAGAAACATTCAGTACTTC	CASSELQGTGRNIQYF
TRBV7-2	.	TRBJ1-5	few	TGTGCCAGCAGCTTAGGCGTAGCGTCGTATCAGCCCCAGCATTTT	CASSLGVASYQPQHF
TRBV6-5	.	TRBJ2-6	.	TGTGCCAGCTTTAGGGCGGGGGCCAACGTCCTGACTTTC	CASFRAGANVLTF
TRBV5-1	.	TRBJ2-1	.	TGCGCCAGCCAGCTGGCGCCGACCTACAATGAGCAGTTCTTC	CASQLAPTYNEQFF
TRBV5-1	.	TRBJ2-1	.	TGCGCCAGCAGCTTGGAAGCGTTTACGGGGAATGAGCAGTTCTTC	CASSLEAFTGNEQFF
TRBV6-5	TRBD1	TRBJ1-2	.	TGTGCCACGAAAACAGGGGCCCACTATGGCTACACCTTC	CATKTGAHYGYTF
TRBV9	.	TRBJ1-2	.	TGTGCCAGCAGCGTAGCAGGGGATACTCCGCACTATGGCTACACCTTC	CASSVAGDTPHYGYTF